A single TCR beta chain is shown here with its context. As the CDR3 is not closed by the conserved phenylalanine or tryptophan, this likely results from a read error. TCRdb reprocessed the reads via MiXCR and lists one record per CDR3 protein. The sample carries approximately 240,000 distinct CDR3 sequences, 25% to 30% recorded once. The record originates from a study of kidney transplant recipient with SARS-CoV-2 infection. Germline loops: CDR1 MRHNA, CDR2 SNTAGT. The V and J ends lost 6 bases and 6 bases, in that order; junction bases with no gene match: 4. The CDR3 length is 15 residues. This TCR was recovered from a young adult male patient who had COVID-19 and was a kidney transplant recipient. Part of the T cells may come from the graft donor. The V call is TRBV6-4, the J call TRBJ2-1, with 14 bases that match TRBD2. The sequenced sample was a blood sample, obtained at baseline and on day 111 from a kidney transplant recipient. In nucleotides, the CDR3 is TGTGCCAGCAGCGCCGGGACTAGCGGGAGCAATGAGCAGTTCCTC. Translation: CASSAGTSGSNEQFL.